Sequencing of this T cell receptor (beta chain) was carried out in a study of identical twins. TCRdb called the 5' RACE reads again in MiXCR, with one record for every CDR3 protein. The data contain approximately 1.8 million distinct CDR3 sequences, about 30% of them singletons. Per the germline V gene, CDR1 is SGDLS and CDR2 is YYNGEE. This CDR3 spans 18 amino acids. Study findings and constraints: Partial confounding of zero-insertion analyses by invariant MAIT and iNKT cells was possible.

Remarks on this clonotype: Antigen unknown. At one boundary the junction diverges from the germline segment, which might be a read error.

This TCR came from a newborn girl in good health. The chain joins TRBV9 to TRBJ2-3; the match to TRBD2 covers 13 bases. Sequencing was performed on cord blood. CDR3 in amino acids: CASGVVGLAGADPDTQYF. The DNA for the CDR3 is TGTGCCAGCGGCGTAGTTGGACTAGCGGGGGCCGATCCAGATACGCAGTATTTT.